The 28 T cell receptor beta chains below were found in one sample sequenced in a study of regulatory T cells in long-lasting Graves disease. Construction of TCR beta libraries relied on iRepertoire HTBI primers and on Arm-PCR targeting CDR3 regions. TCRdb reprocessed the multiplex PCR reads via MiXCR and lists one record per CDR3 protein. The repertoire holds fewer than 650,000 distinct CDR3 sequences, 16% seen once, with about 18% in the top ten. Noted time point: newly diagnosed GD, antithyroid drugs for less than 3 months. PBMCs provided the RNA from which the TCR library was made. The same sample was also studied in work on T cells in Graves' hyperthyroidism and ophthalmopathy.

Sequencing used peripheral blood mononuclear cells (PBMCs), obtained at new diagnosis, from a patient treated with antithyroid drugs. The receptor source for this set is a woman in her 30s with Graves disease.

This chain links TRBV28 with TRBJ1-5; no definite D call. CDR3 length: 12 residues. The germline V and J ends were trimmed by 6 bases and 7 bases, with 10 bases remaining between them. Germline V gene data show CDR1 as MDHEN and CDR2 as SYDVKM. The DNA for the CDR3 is TGTGCCAGCAGACAGACCTTCCAGCCCCAGCATTTT. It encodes CASRQTFQPQHF.

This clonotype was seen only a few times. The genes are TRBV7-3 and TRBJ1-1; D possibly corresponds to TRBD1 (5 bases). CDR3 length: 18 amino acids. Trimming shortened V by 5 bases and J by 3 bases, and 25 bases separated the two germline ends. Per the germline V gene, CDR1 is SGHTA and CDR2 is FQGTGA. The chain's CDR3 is CASSRQPLRVGGDTEAFF. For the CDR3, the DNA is TGTGCCAGCAGCCGACAACCTCTTAGGGTTGGAGGGGACACTGAAGCTTTCTTT.

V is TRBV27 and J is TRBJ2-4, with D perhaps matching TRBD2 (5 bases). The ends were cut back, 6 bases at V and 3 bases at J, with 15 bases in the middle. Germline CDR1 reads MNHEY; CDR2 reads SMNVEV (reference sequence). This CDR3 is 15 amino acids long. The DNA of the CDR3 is TGTGCCAGCAGCCCTGCGGGCGCGGGCAAAAACATTCAGTACTTC. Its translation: CASSPAGAGKNIQYF.

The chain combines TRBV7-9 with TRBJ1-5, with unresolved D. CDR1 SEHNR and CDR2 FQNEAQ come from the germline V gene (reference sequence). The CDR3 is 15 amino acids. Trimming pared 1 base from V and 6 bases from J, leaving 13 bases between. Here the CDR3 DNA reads TGTGCCAGCAGCTTAGAGGTAGTCGGCAGTCAGCCCCAGCATTTT. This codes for CASSLEVVGSQPQHF.

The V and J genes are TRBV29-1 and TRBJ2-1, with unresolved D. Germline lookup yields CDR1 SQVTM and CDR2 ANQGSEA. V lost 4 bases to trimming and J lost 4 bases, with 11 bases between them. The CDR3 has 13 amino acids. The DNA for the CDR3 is TGCAGCGTTGCCGGGTATGTTTACAATGAGCAGTTCTTC. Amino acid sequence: CSVAGYVYNEQFF.

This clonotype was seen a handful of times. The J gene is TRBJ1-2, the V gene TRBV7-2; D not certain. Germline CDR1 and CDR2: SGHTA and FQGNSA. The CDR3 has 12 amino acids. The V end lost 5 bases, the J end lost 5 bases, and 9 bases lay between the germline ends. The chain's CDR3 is CASSPGIYGYTF. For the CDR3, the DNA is TGTGCCAGCAGCCCTGGTATTTATGGCTACACCTTC.

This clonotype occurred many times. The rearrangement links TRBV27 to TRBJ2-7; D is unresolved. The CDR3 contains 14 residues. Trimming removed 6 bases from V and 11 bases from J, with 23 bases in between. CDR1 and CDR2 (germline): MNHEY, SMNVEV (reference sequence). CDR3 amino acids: CASRPGLRFTSEYF. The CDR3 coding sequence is TGTGCCAGCAGACCGGGCCTCCGCTTTACTTCGGAGTACTTC.

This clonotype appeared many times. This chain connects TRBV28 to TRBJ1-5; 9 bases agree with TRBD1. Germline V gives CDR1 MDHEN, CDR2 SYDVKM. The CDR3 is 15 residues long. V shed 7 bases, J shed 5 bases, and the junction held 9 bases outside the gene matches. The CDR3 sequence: CASTHDRGKDQPQHF. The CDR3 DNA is TGTGCCAGCACCCACGACAGGGGGAAGGATCAGCCCCAGCATTTT. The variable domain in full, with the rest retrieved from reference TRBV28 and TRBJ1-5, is DVKVTQSSRYLVKRTGEKVFLECVQDMDHENMFWYRQDPGLGLRLIYFSYDVKMKEKGDIPEGYSVSREKKERFSLILESASTNQTSMYLCASTHDRGKDQPQHFGDGTRLSIL.

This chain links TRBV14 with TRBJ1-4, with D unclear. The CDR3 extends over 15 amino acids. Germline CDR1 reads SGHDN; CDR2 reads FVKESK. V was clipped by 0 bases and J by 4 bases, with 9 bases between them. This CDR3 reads CASSQDSGYNEKLFF. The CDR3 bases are TGTGCCAGCAGCCAAGATTCAGGATATAATGAAAAACTGTTTTTT.

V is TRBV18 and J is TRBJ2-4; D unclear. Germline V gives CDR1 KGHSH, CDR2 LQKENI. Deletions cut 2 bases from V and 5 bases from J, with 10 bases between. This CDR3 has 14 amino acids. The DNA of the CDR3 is TGTGCCAGCTCACCATCTTATGAACAAAACATTCAGTACTTC. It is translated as CASSPSYEQNIQYF.

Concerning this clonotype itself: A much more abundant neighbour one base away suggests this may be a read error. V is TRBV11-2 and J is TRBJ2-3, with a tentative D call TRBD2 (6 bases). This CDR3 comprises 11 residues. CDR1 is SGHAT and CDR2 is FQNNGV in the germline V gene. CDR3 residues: CTSFGGDTQYF. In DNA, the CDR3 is TGTACCAGCTTCGGGGGAGATACGCAGTATTTT.

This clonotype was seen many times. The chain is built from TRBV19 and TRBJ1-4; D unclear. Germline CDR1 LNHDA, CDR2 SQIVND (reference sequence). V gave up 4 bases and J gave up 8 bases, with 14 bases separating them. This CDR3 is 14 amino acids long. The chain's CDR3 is CASSTSRTAEKLFF. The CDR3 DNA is TGTGCCAGTAGTACATCCCGGACGGCCGAAAAACTGTTTTTT.

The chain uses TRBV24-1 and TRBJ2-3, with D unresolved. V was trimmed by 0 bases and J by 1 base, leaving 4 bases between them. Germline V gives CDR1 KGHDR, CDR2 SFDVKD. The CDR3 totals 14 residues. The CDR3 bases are TGTGCCACCAGTGATTTGAAGGGCACAGATACGCAGTATTTT. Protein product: CATSDLKGTDTQYF.

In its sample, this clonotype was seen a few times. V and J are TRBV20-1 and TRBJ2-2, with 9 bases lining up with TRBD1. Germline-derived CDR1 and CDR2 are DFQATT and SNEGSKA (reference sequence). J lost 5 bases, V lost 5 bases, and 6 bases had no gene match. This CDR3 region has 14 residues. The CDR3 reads CSAQWTGVTGELFF. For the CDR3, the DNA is TGCAGTGCTCAATGGACAGGGGTAACCGGGGAGCTGTTTTTT.

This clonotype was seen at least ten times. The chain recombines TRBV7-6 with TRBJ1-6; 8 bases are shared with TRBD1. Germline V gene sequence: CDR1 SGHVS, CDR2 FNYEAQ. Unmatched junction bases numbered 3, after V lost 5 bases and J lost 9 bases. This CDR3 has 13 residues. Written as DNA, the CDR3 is TGTGCCAGCAGCCCAGGGGGCGGTTCACCCCTCCACTTT. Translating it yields CASSPGGGSPLHF. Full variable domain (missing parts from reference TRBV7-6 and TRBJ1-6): GAGVSQSPRYKVTKRGQDVALRCDPISGHVSLYWYRQALGQGPEFLTYFNYEAQQDKSGLPNDRFSAERPEGSISTLTIQRTEQRDSAMYRCASSPGGGSPLHFGNGTRLTVT.

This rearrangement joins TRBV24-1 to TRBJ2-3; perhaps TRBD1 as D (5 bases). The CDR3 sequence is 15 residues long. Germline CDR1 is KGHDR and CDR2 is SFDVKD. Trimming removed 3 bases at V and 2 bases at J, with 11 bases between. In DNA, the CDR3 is TGTGCCACCAGTGATCCCCAGGGCCCCACAGATACGCAGTATTTT. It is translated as CATSDPQGPTDTQYF.

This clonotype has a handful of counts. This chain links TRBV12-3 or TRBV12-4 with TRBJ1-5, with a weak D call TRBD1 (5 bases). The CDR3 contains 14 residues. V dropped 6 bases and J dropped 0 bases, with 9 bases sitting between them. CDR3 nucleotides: TGTGCCAGCAGGATAGGGGCTAGCAATCAGCCCCAGCATTTT. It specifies CASRIGASNQPQHF.

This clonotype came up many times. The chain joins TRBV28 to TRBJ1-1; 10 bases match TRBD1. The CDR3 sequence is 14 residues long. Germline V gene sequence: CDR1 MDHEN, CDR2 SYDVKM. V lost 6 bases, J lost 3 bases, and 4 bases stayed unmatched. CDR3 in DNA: TGTGCCAGCAGGGCAGGGACAGGGGACACTGAAGCTTTCTTT. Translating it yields CASRAGTGDTEAFF. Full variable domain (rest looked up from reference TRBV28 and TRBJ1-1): DVKVTQSSRYLVKRTGEKVFLECVQDMDHENMFWYRQDPGLGLRLIYFSYDVKMKEKGDIPEGYSVSREKKERFSLILESASTNQTSMYLCASRAGTGDTEAFFGQGTRLTVV.

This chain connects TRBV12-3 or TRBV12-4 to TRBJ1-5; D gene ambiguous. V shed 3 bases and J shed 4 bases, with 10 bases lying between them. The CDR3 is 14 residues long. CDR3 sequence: CASSFSPANQPQHF. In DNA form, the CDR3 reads TGTGCCAGCAGTTTTTCCCCCGCAAATCAGCCCCAGCATTTT.

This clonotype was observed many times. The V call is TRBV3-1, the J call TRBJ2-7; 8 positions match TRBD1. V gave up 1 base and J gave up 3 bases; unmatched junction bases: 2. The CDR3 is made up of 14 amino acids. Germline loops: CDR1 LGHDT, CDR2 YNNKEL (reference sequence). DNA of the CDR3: TGTGCCAGCAGCCAAGCCGGACAGGGCTACGAGCAGTACTTC. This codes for CASSQAGQGYEQYF.

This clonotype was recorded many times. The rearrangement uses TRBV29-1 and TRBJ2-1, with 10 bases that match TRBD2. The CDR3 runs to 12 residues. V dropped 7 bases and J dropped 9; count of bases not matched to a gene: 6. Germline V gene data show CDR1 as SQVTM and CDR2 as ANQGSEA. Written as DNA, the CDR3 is TGCAGCGGAAGCGGGAGGGCCTTTGAGCAGTTCTTC. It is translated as CSGSGRAFEQFF.

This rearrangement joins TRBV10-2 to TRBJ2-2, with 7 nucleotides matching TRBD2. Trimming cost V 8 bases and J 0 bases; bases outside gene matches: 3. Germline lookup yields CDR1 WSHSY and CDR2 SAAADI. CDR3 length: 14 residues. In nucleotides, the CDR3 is TGCGCCAGCGGGGGGAGGGCGAACACCGGGGAGCTGTTTTTT. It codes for CASGGRANTGELFF.

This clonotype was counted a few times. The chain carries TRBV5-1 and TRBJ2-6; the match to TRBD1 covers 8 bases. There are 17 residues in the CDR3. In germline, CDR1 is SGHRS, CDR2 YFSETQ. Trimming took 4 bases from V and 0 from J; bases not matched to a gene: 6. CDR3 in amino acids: CASSHGQGSSGANVLTF. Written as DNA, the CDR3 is TGCGCCAGCAGCCACGGACAGGGAAGCTCTGGGGCCAACGTCCTGACTTTC. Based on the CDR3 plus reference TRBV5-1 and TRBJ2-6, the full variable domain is KAGVTQTPRYLIKTRGQQVTLSCSPISGHRSVSWYQQTPGQGLQFLFEYFSETQRNKGNFPGRFSGRQFSNSRSEMNVSTLELGDSALYLCASSHGQGSSGANVLTFGAGSRLTVL.

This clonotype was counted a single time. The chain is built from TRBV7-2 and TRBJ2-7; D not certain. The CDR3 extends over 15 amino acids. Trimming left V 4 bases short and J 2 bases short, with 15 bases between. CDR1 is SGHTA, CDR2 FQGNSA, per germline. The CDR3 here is CASSSTVAVPYEQYF. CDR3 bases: TGTGCCAGCAGCTCGACCGTGGCGGTGCCCTACGAGCAGTACTTC.

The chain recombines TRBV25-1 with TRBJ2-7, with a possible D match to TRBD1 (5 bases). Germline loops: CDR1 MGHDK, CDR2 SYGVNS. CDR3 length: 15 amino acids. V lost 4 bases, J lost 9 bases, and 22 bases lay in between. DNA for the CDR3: TGTGCCAGCAGTGCATCAGGGTGGCAGGGTAACGGGCAGTACTTC. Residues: CASSASGWQGNGQYF.

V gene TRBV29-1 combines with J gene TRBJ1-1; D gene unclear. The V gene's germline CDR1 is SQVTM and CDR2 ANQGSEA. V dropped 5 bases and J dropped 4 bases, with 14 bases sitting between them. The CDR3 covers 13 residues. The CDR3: CSVRPQMSTEAFF. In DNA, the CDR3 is TGCAGCGTTAGGCCCCAGATGAGCACTGAAGCTTTCTTT. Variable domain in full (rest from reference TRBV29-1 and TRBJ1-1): SAVISQKPSRDICQRGTSLTIQCQVDSQVTMMFWYRQQPGQSLTLIATANQGSEATYESGFVIDKFPISRPNLTFSTLTVSNMSPEDSSIYLCSVRPQMSTEAFFGQGTRLTVV.

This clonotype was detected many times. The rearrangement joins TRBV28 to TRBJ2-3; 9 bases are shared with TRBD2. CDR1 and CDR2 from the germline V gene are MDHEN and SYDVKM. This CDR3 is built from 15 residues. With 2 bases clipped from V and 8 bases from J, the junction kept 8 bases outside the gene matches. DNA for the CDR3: TGTGCCAGCAGTTTAAATAGCGGGAGATCGGCTACGCAGTATTTT. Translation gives CASSLNSGRSATQYF.

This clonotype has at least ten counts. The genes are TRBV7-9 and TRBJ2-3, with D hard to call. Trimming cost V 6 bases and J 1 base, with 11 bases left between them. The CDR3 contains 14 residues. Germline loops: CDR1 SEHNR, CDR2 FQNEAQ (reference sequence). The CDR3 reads CASSSSTGTDTQYF. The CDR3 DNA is TGTGCCAGCAGTTCCTCGACTGGCACAGATACGCAGTATTTT.